Below are 10 T cell receptor beta chains sequenced from a single sample in a study of human T cells and chemical hapten exposure. TCRdb reanalysed the RACE reads using MiXCR and keeps one entry per CDR3 protein. Of about 99,000 distinct CDR3 sequences in the sample, around 11% are singletons; the top ten hold 2% to 2.5%. This sample's time point: patch test 1, 2 weeks after DPC sensitization. The treatment: therapeutic diphenylcyclopropenone sensitization with weekly scalp DPC. The source material was whole blood, sampled in connection with sensitization to the hapten diphenylcyclopropenone (DPC). The receptor set was obtained from a middle-aged woman with alopecia areata. Some clones in this sample may be carry-over from other donors' samples.

J is TRBJ2-1 and V is TRBV18; 12 bases are a match to TRBD2. J lost 5 bases, V lost 4 bases, and 3 bases had no gene match. In germline, CDR1 is KGHSH, CDR2 LQKENI. The CDR3 has 15 residues. This CDR3 is CASSRTSGTNNEQFF. CDR3 coding DNA: TGTGCCAGCTCACGGACTAGCGGGACTAACAATGAGCAGTTCTTC.

This clonotype was seen ten or more times. This sequence joins TRBV20-1 and TRBJ2-7, with 16 bases that match TRBD2. The V segment lost 7 bases and the J segment 2 bases; nucleotides outside the gene matches: 2. The germline CDR1 and CDR2 sequences are DFQATT and SNEGSKA (reference sequence). The CDR3 covers 14 residues. The CDR3 DNA sequence: TGCAGTGTAGGGACTAGCGGGAGGGCCTACGAGCAGTACTTC. Protein product: CSVGTSGRAYEQYF.

The chain uses TRBV18 and TRBJ1-1; the match to TRBD1 covers 8 bases. The germline CDR1 and CDR2 sequences are KGHSH and LQKENI. This CDR3 has 17 residues. Germline trimming cut 3 bases from V and 0 bases from J; bases unmatched to any gene: 9. Here the CDR3 reads CASSPGTGDNMNTEAFF. CDR3 DNA: TGTGCCAGCTCACCGGGGACAGGTGACAACATGAACACTGAAGCTTTCTTT.

This clonotype was seen a handful of times. The chain is built from TRBV20-1 and TRBJ2-7; 11 bases are a match to TRBD2. Looked up from germline, CDR1 is DFQATT and CDR2 is SNEGSKA (reference sequence). This CDR3 is 14 amino acids long. CDR3: CSVLGLAGVGEQYF. CDR3 sequence (DNA): TGCAGCGTCTTAGGACTAGCGGGTGTCGGAGAGCAGTACTTC.

The J gene is TRBJ1-1, the V gene TRBV29-1; weak D call: TRBD1 (6 bases). Trimming left V 7 bases short and J 12 bases short, with 24 bases between. The CDR3 loop spans 13 amino acids. The V gene's germline CDR1 is SQVTM and CDR2 ANQGSEA. CDR3 region: CSGDTFTGQVTFF. The CDR3 nucleotides are TGCAGCGGTGACACCTTCACAGGGCAGGTAACTTTCTTT.

The rearrangement joins TRBV29-1 to TRBJ1-1; TRBD1 might be the D (6 bases). CDR1 and CDR2 (germline): SQVTM, ANQGSEA. This CDR3 is 14 amino acids long. The V end lost 6 bases, the J end lost 1 base, and 15 bases lay between the germline ends. The CDR3 DNA follows: TGCAGCGTCCTCAGGGACACACAGAACACTGAAGCTTTCTTT. It translates to CSVLRDTQNTEAFF.

CDR3: CASSVDSYEQYF. Written as DNA, the CDR3 is TGCGCCAGCAGCGTGGACTCCTACGAGCAGTACTTC. This chain uses TRBV5-1 with TRBJ2-7; no reliable D call. The germline V and J ends were trimmed by 4 bases and 0 bases, with 5 bases remaining between them. Germline V lookup: CDR1 SGHRS, CDR2 YFSETQ. CDR3 size: 12 residues.

This clonotype was recorded a few times. The chain is built from TRBV30 and TRBJ1-6; D is unclear. The CDR3 length is 13 residues. The germline V and J ends were trimmed by 5 bases and 3 bases, with 8 bases remaining between them. In germline, CDR1 is GTSNPN, CDR2 SVGIG (reference sequence). CDR3 nucleotides: TGTGCCTGGGGGCCCCGCTATAATTCACCCCTCCACTTT. Amino acids: CAWGPRYNSPLHF.

Turning to this clonotype: With a much larger clone just one base away, this may be a read error. The chain recombines TRBV19 with TRBJ2-2, with no clear D. The CDR3 has 15 residues. V was pared by 1 base and J by 4 bases, with 10 bases between. CDR1 LNHDA and CDR2 SQIVND come from the germline V gene (reference sequence). CDR3 sequence reads: CASSIAERSTGELFF. DNA of the CDR3: TGTGCCAGTAGTATAGCCGAGAGGTCCACCGGGGAGCTGTTTTTT. Full variable domain (outside the CDR3, taken from reference TRBV19 and TRBJ2-2): DGGITQSPKYLFRKEGQNVTLSCEQNLNHDAMYWYRQDPGQGLRLIYYSQIVNDFQKGDIAEGYSVSREKKESFPLTVTSAQKNPTAFYLCASSIAERSTGELFFGEGSRLTVL.

This clonotype appeared a few times. The V and J genes are TRBV4-3 and TRBJ1-1, with D possibly matching TRBD1 (6 bases). The CDR3 is 13 amino acids. Trimming left V 2 bases short and J 6 bases short, with 10 bases between. Looked up from germline, CDR1 is LGHNA and CDR2 is YSLEER. The CDR3 nucleotides read TGCGCCAGCAGCCAAAACAGGGAGTCTGAAGCTTTCTTT. Its translation is CASSQNRESEAFF.